This entry lists 2 T cell receptor beta chains sequenced from one sample in a study of T cells in Graves' hyperthyroidism and ophthalmopathy. Regions amplified from RNA transcripts were the TCR beta CDR3 regions. Primed by the HTBI set, a first-round RT-PCR was run on the TCR CDR3. TCRdb processed the multiplex PCR reads anew with MiXCR; each CDR3 protein has one entry. The table lists 450,000 to 700,000 distinct CDR3 sequences, just over 45% of them singletons. Sequenced: peripheral blood or thyroid tissue (not recorded which). Source of these receptors: a woman between 18 and 30 years old with Graves' hyperthyroidism.

This clonotype showed up many times. The chain employs TRBV10-3 and TRBJ1-5; 9 bases align to TRBD1. The CDR3 sequence is 16 residues long. The germline CDR1 and CDR2 sequences are ENHRY and SYGVKD. J lost 8 bases, V lost 2 bases, and 10 bases had no gene match. For the CDR3, the DNA is TGTGCCATCAGTGAGCTGCCGGGACAGGGAACGAAGCCCCAGCATTTT. It specifies CAISELPGQGTKPQHF.

This clonotype was counted at least ten times. This chain links TRBV4-1 with TRBJ1-6; 10 bases line up with TRBD1. V lost 8 bases to trimming and J lost 7 bases; unmatched junction nucleotides: 11. CDR3 length: 16 residues. Germline CDR1 MGHRA, CDR2 YSYEKL. CDR3 region: CASATLPGQGNSPLHF. Written as DNA, the CDR3 is TGCGCCAGCGCCACTCTGCCGGGACAGGGGAATTCACCCCTCCACTTT.